Given below is one T cell receptor (beta chain) in context. Its antigen target is currently unknown. No much larger clone is present one base from it, and per-base qualities are unavailable. Peripheral blood CD8+ and CD4+ T cells from healthy donors, Susac syndrome patients and multiple sclerosis patients were profiled by high-throughput TCR beta sequencing. Multiple sclerosis controls were treatment-naive patients with stable or active relapsing-remitting disease fulfilling revised McDonald criteria. Bulk CD8+ and CD4+ T cells were purified by magnetic negative isolation, while CD8+ TEMRA cells were enriched using FACS. Blood was collected in EDTA tubes and processed within 24 hours, with PBMCs isolated through density gradient centrifugation. PBMCs intended for TCR sequencing were cryopreserved in liquid nitrogen and thawed later in a water bath at 37 degrees C. Purity of sorted or isolated CD4+, CD8+ and CD8+ TEMRA cells was at least 90%.

This record comes from a study of CD8 T cells in Susac syndrome (dated by TCRdb to about 2019). As for the study more broadly: The study used repertoire sequencing to test whether antigen drove CD8+ T cell activation and differentiation in Susac syndrome.

Paper-wide results and their limitations: The TCR sequencing and HLA analysis was acknowledged to have included a relatively small number of individuals.

From the cysteine up to the phenylalanine, the CDR3 has a length of 13 residues. Only CDR3 DNA is held: 39 bases, read in frame from base 1. Here V drops 1 base and J drops 6 bases, and the junction holds 3 bases not matched to any gene. CDR1 and CDR2, looked up from the germline V gene (reference sequence), are GTSNPN and SVGIG. RNA was extracted using the RNeasy kit, and roughly 0.45 to 1 microgram was reverse transcribed with random hexamers. TCR beta CDR3 regions were amplified with the immunoSEQ multiplex PCR assay covering 54 Vbeta and 13 Jbeta segments. To correct PCR amplification bias, a synthetic template baseline was used for both primer optimization and computational correction. The source study handled its data this way. Reads were assigned to V, D and J genes according to IMGT and analyzed in immunoSEQ Analyzer, with only productive sequences retained. Clonality was calculated as one minus the Shannon entropy normalized by log2 of the number of productive unique sequences. For each patient and control, public and private clones were evaluated among the 100 most prevalent clones. A clone was defined as Susac-specific if it was absent from the healthy and MS cohorts, from about a thousand published viral clones and from other ImmuneACCESS disease sequences. TCRdb reworked the public reads: Q25 trimming with fastp, MiXCR clone assembly, productive beta chains retained. Duplicate CDR3 protein sequences are folded into a single record with the most common DNA and genes. What appears here as the V and J calls and clone size reflects TCRdb's work, not the paper's. The sample table contains roughly 200,000 distinct CDR3 sequences; only one count was recorded for approximately 95% of them. The ten largest clones take up around 0.082% of the sample.

The receptor was derived from a human donor with multiple sclerosis. The sequencing sample was made of CD4+ T cells from PBMCs. The chain employs TRBV30 and TRBJ2-4, with 7 bases matching TRBD2. The nucleotide sequence is TGTGCCTGGAGTGGGGAGGGGAGAAACATTCAGTACTTC. Its translation is CAWSGEGRNIQYF.